This T cell receptor beta chain is drawn from a study of blood T cell repertoires in COVID-19. Overall study context: Sources were T cells, B-cell-depleted T cells, or PBMCs; the material itself was cDNA or gDNA.

Cohorts were determined from participant-reported clinical history. This clone has just a few counts. Germline V gene data show CDR1 as MGHDK and CDR2 as SYGVNS. V was shortened by 4 bases and J by 8 bases, with 20 bases between the two germline ends. The CDR3 sequence is 15 residues long. Authors' data handling: Estimates of nucleated cell counts were drawn from the amplification of reference gene primers. Assay used: immunoSEQ multiplex PCR; TCRdb lists only in-frame clones, some missing. That table furnishes V, J and clone size, whereas the DNA furnished D and trimming. The sample records 350,000 or so clones, 70% to 90% being singletons.

The chain combines TRBV25-1 with TRBJ1-2; unclear D gene. The sample was PBMCs or T cells enriched from blood (not recorded which). The sequence was obtained from a woman aged 40 to 50 with acute COVID-19. The CDR3 sequence is CASSGESPRPRGYTF. CDR3 nucleotides: TGTGCCAGCAGTGGGGAGTCACCGCGACCGCGCGGCTACACCTTC.